The next 13 T cell receptor beta chains were all read from a single sample in a study of spatial heterogeneity in lung cancer. TCRdb analysed the 5' RACE reads with MiXCR anew, one entry per CDR3 protein. Among roughly 48,000 distinct CDR3 sequences listed, roughly 5% were seen once. Specified time point: sample taken at primary tumor resection. This material consisted of PBMCs, taken at surgery. All receptors derive from a male donor with early-stage non-small cell lung cancer.

This clonotype has a count of ten or more. This sequence joins TRBV11-2 and TRBJ2-3; D is possibly TRBD1 or TRBD2 (6 bases each). The CDR3 is made up of 14 amino acids. V was clipped by 2 bases and J by 2 bases, with 8 bases between them. Germline V gene data show CDR1 as SGHAT and CDR2 as FQNNGV. The CDR3 DNA reads TGTGCCAGCAGCTTAACGGGGGCCACAGATACGCAGTATTTT. As protein: CASSLTGATDTQYF.

This clonotype was found many times. This chain uses TRBV27 with TRBJ2-7; 10 positions match TRBD1. The trim removed 2 bases at V and 3 bases at J, leaving 1 base unmatched. This CDR3 region has 14 residues. The germline V gene has CDR1 MNHEY and CDR2 SMNVEV (reference sequence). In DNA, the CDR3 is TGTGCCAGCAGTTTAGGACAGGGGGGCTACGAGCAGTACTTC. Residues: CASSLGQGGYEQYF.

Ten or more counts support this clonotype. The V call is TRBV6-2 or TRBV6-3, the J call TRBJ2-2, with no clear D. Trimming left V 0 bases short and J 0 bases short, with 8 bases between. The CDR3 has 16 amino acids. Germline CDR1 reads MNHEY; CDR2 reads SVGEGT. In nucleotides, the CDR3 is TGTGCCAGCAGTTACTCCCGGCGGACGAACACCGGGGAGCTGTTTTTT. Amino acids: CASSYSRRTNTGELFF.

This clonotype has at least ten counts. The chain links TRBV11-2 to TRBJ2-1; 9 bases line up with TRBD2. The V gene end was trimmed by 5 bases and the J gene end by 1 base; junction bases not matched to a gene: 12. CDR1 SGHAT and CDR2 FQNNGV come from the germline V gene. The CDR3 has 18 amino acids. The CDR3 region has the DNA TGTGCCAGCAGCCTTAGAGTGCCTAGCGGGACATCCTACAATGAGCAGTTCTTC. This translates into CASSLRVPSGTSYNEQFF.

This clonotype showed up just once. This may come from a read error, since a much larger clone is one base off. The chain links TRBV7-3 to TRBJ2-1; 7 positions match TRBD2. This CDR3 has 15 residues. J lost 6 bases, V lost 3 bases, and 8 bases had no gene match. CDR1 and CDR2 (germline): SGHTA, FQGTGA. CDR3 region: CASSFMAGEGNEQFF. DNA for the CDR3: TGTGCCAGCAGCTTTATGGCGGGAGAGGGCAATGAGCAGTTCTTC.

This clonotype was seen many times. The chain employs TRBV2 and TRBJ1-2; 7 bases agree with TRBD1. V lost 4 bases, J lost 5 bases, and 7 bases stayed unmatched. Germline-derived CDR1 and CDR2 are SNHLY and FYNNEI. CDR3 length: 14 residues. The CDR3 coding sequence is TGTGCCAGCAGTGGACAGGGTCCCTTGTATGGCTACACCTTC. Protein product: CASSGQGPLYGYTF.

The chain carries TRBV18 and TRBJ2-1; no clear D. The germline V gene encodes CDR1 KGHSH and CDR2 LQKENI. Trimming shortened V by 1 base and J by 4 bases, and 11 bases separated the two germline ends. The CDR3 has 15 residues. CDR3: CASSPRLDAYNEQFF. CDR3 sequence (DNA): TGTGCCAGCTCACCACGGCTAGACGCTTACAATGAGCAGTTCTTC.

This clonotype was seen ten or more times. The V gene is TRBV20-1, the J gene TRBJ2-2, with a possible D match to TRBD2 (5 bases). Trimming shortened V by 6 bases and J by 5 bases, and 10 bases separated the two germline ends. The CDR3 has 12 residues. Germline V gene sequence: CDR1 DFQATT, CDR2 SNEGSKA (reference sequence). CDR3 residues: CSALSGTGELFF. Here the CDR3 DNA reads TGCAGTGCCCTATCGGGAACCGGGGAGCTGTTTTTT.

This clonotype was detected ten times or more. DNA for the CDR3: TGTGCCAGCCTAGGCGGCTCTAAGGACGAGCAGTACTTC. Amino acid sequence: CASLGGSKDEQYF. J is TRBJ2-7 and V is TRBV6-4; D is unresolved. CDR1 MRHNA and CDR2 SNTAGT come from the germline V gene. With 8 bases removed from V and 5 bases from J, the gap between germline ends came to 16 bases. This CDR3 is built from 13 residues.

This clonotype was recorded at least ten times. The chain combines TRBV7-6 with TRBJ2-7; a possible D gene is TRBD1 (5 bases). CDR3 length: 17 residues. The germline V gene encodes CDR1 SGHVS and CDR2 FNYEAQ. V was pared by 2 bases and J by 5 bases, with 22 bases between. CDR3 nucleotide sequence: TGTGCCAGCAGCTTAAATTTTCTTGGCAGGGATAACCACGAGCAGTACTTC. Residues: CASSLNFLGRDNHEQYF.

This clonotype came up many times. The V gene is TRBV20-1, the J gene TRBJ2-5; TRBD2 matches 7 bases. This CDR3 contains 15 residues. Germline V gene data show CDR1 as DFQATT and CDR2 as SNEGSKA (reference sequence). V shed 0 bases, J shed 2 bases, and the junction held 6 bases outside the gene matches. DNA for the CDR3: TGCAGTGCTAGAGACCGAAGACTAGCACAAGAGACCCAGTACTTC. This sequence encodes CSARDRRLAQETQYF.

This clonotype was seen at least ten times. The rearrangement uses TRBV6-5 and TRBJ2-3; 7 nucleotides align to TRBD1. CDR1 and CDR2 (germline): MNHEY, SVGAGI. The CDR3 is 16 residues long. V lost 5 bases, J lost 3 bases, and 11 bases stayed unmatched. The CDR3, as DNA: TGTGCCAGCAGTACCTTCACAGGGGTTAGGACAGATACGCAGTATTTT. It yields the protein CASSTFTGVRTDTQYF.

This clonotype was detected ten times or more. The gene calls are TRBV7-8 and TRBJ2-1; the match to TRBD2 covers 13 bases. The CDR3 is made up of 15 amino acids. V trimming: 5 bases; J trimming: 9 bases; junction bases outside the gene matches: 7. Germline V gene data show CDR1 as SGHVS and CDR2 as FQNEAQ. CDR3 bases: TGTGCCAGCAGCCCAGGACTAGCGGGAGAGGGTGAGCAGTTCTTC. It specifies CASSPGLAGEGEQFF.